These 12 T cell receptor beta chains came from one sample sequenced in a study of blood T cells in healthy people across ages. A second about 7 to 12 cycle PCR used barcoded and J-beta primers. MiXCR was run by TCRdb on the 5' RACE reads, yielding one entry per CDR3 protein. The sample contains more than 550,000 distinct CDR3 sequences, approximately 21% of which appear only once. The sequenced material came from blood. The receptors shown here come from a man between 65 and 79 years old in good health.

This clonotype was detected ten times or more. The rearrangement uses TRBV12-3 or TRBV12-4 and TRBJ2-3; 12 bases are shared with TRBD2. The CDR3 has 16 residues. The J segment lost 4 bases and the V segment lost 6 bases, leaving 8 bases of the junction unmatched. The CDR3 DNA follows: TGTGCCAGCAGCCGACTAGCGGGAGTGCGGGCAGATACGCAGTATTTT. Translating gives CASSRLAGVRADTQYF.

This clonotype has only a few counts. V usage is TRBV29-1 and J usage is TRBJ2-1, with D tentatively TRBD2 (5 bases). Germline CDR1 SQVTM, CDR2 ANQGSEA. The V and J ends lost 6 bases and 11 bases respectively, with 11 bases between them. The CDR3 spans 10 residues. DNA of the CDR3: TGCAGCGTAAGGACTGGAAAGCAGTTCTTC. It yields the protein CSVRTGKQFF.

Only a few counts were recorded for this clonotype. In DNA form, the CDR3 reads TGTGCCAGCAGCTCGATCCTAGCGGGAGTCGGAGAGACCCAGTACTTC. Encoded protein: CASSSILAGVGETQYF. The rearrangement joins TRBV7-2 to TRBJ2-5; 10 bases are shared with TRBD2. V was clipped by 4 bases and J by 4 bases; unmatched bases: 9. CDR1 and CDR2 (germline): SGHTA, FQGNSA. The CDR3 sequence is 16 residues long.

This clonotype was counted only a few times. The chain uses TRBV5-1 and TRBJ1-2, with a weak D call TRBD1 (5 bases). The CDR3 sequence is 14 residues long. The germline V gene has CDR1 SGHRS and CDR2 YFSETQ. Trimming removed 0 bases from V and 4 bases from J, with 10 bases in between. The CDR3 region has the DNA TGCGCCAGCAGCTTGGACAGGCCCCGCTATGGCTACACCTTC. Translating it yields CASSLDRPRYGYTF.

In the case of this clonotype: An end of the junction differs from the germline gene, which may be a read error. CDR3 loop: CASSLEQGSLQYF. CDR3 in DNA: TGTGCCAGCAGTTTAGAACAGGGGTCTCTTCAGTACTTC. This chain joins TRBV7-6 and TRBJ2-4; 7 nucleotides match TRBD1. Germline V gives CDR1 SGHVS, CDR2 FNYEAQ. This CDR3 comprises 13 residues.

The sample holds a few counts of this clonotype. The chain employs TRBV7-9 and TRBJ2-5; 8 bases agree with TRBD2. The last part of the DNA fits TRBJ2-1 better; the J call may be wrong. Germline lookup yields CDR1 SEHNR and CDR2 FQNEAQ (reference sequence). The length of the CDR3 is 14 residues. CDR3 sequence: CASSLALAVNEQFF. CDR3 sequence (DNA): TGTGCCAGCAGCTTAGCACTAGCGGTGAATGAGCAGTTCTTC.

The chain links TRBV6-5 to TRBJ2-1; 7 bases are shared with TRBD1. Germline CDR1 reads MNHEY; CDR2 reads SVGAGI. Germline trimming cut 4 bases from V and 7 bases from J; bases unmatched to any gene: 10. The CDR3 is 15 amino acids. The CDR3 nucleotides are TGTGCCAGCAGTTTGGGTGGGGCAGGGGGAAATGAGCAGTTCTTC. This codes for CASSLGGAGGNEQFF.

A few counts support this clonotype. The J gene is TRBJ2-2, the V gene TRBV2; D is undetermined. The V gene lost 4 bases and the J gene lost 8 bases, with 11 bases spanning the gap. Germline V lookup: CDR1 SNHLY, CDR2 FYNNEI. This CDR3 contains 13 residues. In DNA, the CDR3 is TGTGCCAGCAGTGGTTGGGCTACTGGGGAGCTGTTTTTT. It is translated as CASSGWATGELFF.

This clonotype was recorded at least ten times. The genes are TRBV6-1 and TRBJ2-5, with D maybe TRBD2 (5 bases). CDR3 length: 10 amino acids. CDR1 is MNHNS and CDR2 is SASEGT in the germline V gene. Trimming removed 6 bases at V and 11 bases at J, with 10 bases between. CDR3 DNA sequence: TGTGCCAGCAGCACCTGGGAGCAGTACTTC. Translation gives CASSTWEQYF.

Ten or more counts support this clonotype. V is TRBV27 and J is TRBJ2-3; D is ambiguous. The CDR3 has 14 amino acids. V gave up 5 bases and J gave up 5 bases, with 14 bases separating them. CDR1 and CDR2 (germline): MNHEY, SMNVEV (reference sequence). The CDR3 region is CASSPNLVVDTQYF. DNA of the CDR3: TGTGCCAGCAGTCCCAACCTAGTAGTAGATACGCAGTATTTT.

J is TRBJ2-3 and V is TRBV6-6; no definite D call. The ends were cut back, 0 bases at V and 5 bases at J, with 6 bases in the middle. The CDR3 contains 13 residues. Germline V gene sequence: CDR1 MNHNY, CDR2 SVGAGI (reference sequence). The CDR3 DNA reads TGTGCCAGCAGTTACTCGGCGAGAGATACGCAGTATTTT. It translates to CASSYSARDTQYF.

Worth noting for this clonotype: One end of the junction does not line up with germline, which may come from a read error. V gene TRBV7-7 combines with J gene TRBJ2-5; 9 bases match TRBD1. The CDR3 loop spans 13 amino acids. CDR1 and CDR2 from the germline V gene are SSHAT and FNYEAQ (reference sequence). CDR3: CASSLVPGDRVDF. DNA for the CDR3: TGTGCTAGCAGCTTAGTCCCTGGGGACAGGGTGGACTTC.